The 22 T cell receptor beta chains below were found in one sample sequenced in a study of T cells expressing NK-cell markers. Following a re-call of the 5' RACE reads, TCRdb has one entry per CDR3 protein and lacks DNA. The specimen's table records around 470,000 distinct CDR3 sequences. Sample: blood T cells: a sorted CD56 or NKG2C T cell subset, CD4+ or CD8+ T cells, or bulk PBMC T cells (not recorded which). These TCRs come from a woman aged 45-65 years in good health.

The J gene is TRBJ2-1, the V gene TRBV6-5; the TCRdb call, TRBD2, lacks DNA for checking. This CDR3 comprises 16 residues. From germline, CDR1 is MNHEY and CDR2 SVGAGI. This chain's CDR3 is CASSYTRDSYYNEQFF.

CDR3 sequence: CASSHESSGPPWNEQFF. This chain uses TRBV4-1 with TRBJ2-1; as DNA is missing, the TRBD1 call by TCRdb cannot be tested. This CDR3 has 17 residues. Germline lookup yields CDR1 MGHRA and CDR2 YSYEKL.

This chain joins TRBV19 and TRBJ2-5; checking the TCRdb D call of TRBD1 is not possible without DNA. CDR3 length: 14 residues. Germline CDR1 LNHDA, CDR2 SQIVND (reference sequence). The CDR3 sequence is CASTPGRRQETQYF.

The CDR3 sequence is CASSDGGAGEKLFF. V gene TRBV2 combines with J gene TRBJ1-4. This CDR3 has 14 residues. Germline loops: CDR1 SNHLY, CDR2 FYNNEI.

The CDR3 protein is CSARDPTSGRPYEQFF. The gene calls are TRBV20-1 and TRBJ2-1; TCRdb selects TRBD2, and the lack of DNA leaves this call unchecked. Germline CDR1 and CDR2: DFQATT and SNEGSKA (reference sequence). The CDR3 runs 16 residues.

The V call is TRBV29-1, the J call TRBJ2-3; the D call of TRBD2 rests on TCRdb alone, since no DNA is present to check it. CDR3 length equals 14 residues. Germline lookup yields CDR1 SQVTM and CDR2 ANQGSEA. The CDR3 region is CSVQGGSLADTQYF.

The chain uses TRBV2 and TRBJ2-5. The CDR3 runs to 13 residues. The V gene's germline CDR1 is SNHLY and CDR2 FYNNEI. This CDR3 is CASGRSLQETQYF. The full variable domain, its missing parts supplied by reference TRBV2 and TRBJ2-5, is EPEVTQTPSHQVTQMGQEVILRCVPISNHLYFYWYRQILGQKVEFLVSFYNNEISEKSEIFDDQFSVERPDGSNFTLKIRSTKLEDSAMYFCASGRSLQETQYFGPGTRLLVL.

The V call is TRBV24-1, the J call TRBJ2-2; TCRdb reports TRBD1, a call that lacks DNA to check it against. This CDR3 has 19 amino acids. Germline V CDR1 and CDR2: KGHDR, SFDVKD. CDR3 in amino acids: CATRESRGDQGTYTGELFF.

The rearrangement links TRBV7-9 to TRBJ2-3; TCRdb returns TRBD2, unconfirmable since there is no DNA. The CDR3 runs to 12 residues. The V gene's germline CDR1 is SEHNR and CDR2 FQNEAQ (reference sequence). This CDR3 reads CASSSFSPTQYF.

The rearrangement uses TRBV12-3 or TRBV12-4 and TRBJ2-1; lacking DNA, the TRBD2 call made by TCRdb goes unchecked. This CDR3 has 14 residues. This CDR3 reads CASCGGRLSVEQFF.

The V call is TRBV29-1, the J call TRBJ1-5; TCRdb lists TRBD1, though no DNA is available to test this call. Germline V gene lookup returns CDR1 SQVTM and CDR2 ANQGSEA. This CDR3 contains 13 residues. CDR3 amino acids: CSVGVGKGQPQHF.

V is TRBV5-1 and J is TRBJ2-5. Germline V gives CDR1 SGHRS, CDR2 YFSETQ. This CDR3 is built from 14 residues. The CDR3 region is CASSLAGQQGTQYF.

This CDR3 is CASSLAIAGGGDEQFF. The chain couples TRBV7-9 to TRBJ2-1; TCRdb picks TRBD2, but there is no DNA to check that call. Germline V CDR1 and CDR2: SEHNR, FQNEAQ (reference sequence). The CDR3 spans 16 residues.

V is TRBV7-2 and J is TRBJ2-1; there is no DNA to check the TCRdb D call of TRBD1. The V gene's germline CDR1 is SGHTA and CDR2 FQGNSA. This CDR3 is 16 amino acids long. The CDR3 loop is CASSLYLPGTGNEQFF.

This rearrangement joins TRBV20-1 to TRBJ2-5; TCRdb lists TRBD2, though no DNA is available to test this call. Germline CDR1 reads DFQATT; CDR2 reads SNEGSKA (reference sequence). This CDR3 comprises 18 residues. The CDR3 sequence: CSATGGRGGRPPRETQYF.

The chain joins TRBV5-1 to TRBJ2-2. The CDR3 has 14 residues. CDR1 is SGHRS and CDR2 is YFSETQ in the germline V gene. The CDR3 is CASSLEQVIGELFF.

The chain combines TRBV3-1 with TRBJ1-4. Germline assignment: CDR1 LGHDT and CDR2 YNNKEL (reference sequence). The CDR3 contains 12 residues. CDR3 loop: CASSTFGEKLFF.

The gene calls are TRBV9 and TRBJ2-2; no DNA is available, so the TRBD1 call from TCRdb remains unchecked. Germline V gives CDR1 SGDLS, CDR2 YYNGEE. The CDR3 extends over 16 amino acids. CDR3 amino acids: CASSVRGNRDTGELFF.

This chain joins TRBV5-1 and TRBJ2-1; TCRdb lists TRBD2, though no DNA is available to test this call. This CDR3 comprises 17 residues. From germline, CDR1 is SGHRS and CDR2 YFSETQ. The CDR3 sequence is CASSLLAGGVSYNEQFF.

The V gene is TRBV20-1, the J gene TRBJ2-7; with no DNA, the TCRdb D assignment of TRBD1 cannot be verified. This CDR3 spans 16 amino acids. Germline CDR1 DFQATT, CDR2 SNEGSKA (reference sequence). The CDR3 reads CSVREGGRLSSYEQYF.

CDR3 sequence: CASSERGGLTIYF. This rearrangement joins TRBV6-1 to TRBJ1-3; lacking DNA, the TRBD1 call made by TCRdb goes unchecked. Germline CDR1 MNHNS, CDR2 SASEGT. This CDR3 comprises 13 residues.

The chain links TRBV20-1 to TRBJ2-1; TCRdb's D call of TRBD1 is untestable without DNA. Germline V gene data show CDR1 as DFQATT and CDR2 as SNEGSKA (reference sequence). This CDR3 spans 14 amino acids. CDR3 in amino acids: CSVPRAGSYNEQFF.